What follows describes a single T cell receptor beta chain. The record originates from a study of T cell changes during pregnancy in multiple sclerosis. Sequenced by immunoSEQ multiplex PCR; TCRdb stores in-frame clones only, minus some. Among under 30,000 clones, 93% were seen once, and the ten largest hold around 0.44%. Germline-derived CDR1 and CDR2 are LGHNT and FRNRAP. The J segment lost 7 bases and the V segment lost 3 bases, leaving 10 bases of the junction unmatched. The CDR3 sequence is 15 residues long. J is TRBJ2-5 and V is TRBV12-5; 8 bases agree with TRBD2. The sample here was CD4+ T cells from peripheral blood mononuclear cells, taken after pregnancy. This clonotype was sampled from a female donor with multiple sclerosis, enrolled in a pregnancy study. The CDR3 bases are TGTGCTAGTGGTTTACGGGAGGGGAGGTCCGGGACCCAGTACTTC. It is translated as CASGLREGRSGTQYF. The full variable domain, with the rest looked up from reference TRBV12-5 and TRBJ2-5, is DARVTQTPRHKVTEMGQEVTMRCQPILGHNTVFWYRQTMMQGLELLAYFRNRAPLDDSGMPKDRFSAEMPDATLATLKIQPSEPRDSAVYFCASGLREGRSGTQYFGPGTRLLVL.